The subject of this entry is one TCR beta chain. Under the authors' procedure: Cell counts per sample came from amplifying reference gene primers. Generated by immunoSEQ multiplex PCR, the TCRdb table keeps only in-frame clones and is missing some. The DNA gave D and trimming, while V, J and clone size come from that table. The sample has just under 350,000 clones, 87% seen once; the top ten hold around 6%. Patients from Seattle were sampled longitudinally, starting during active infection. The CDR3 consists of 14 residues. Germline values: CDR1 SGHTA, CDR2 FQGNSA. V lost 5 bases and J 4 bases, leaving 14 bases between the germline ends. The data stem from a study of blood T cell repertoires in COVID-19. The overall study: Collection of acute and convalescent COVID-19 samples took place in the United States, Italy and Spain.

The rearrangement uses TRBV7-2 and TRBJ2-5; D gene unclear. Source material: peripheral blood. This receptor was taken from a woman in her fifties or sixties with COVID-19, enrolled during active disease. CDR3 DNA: TGTGCCAGCAGCCTACGGGTCCCTCCAGAGACCCAGTACTTC. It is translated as CASSLRVPPETQYF.